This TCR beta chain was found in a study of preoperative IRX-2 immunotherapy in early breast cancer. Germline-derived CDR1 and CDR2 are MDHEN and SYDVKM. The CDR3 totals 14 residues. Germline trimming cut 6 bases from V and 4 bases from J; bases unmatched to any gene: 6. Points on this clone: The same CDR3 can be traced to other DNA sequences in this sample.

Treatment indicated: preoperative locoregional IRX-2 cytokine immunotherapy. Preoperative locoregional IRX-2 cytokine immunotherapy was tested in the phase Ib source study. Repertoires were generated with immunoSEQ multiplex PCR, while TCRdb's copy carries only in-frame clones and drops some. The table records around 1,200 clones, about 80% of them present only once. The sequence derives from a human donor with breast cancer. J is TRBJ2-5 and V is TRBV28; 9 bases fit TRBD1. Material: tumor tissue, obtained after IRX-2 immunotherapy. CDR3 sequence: CASSRGQGRETQYF. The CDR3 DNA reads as TGTGCCAGCAGCCGGGGACAGGGAAGAGAGACCCAGTACTTC.